One and the same sample provided the 6 T cell receptor beta chains below, sequenced in a study of post-analysis software for immune sequencing data. Study-wide results and caveats: TRBV5-6, TRBV5-1 and TRBV20-1 were among five TRBV segments more frequent in patients than controls.

Built from TCR beta cDNA, the libraries had unique molecular identifiers in them. TCRdb reprocessed the PCR reads with MiXCR, giving one entry per CDR3 protein. The data hold approximately 400,000 distinct CDR3 sequences, with less than 40% observed a single time. Antigens of these TCRs are unknown. Sequenced material: blood. The receptors shown here come from a girl under 18 with multiple sclerosis.

The chain couples TRBV7-8 to TRBJ2-7; the D gene is possibly TRBD1 (5 bases). The V end was cut by 5 bases, the J end by 2 bases, with 10 bases between. The germline CDR1 and CDR2 sequences are SGHVS and FQNEAQ. CDR3 length equals 13 residues. Here the CDR3 reads CASSRQSPYEQYF. CDR3 sequence (DNA): TGTGCCAGCAGCCGACAGAGCCCCTACGAGCAGTACTTC.

This clonotype was detected only a few times. V is TRBV4-1 and J is TRBJ2-7; tentatively, D is TRBD1 (5 bases). There are 14 residues in the CDR3. CDR1 is MGHRA, CDR2 YSYEKL, per germline. Trimming stripped 0 bases from V and 5 bases from J, with 11 bases between. CDR3 amino acids: CASSQDMGQNEQYF. Written as DNA, the CDR3 is TGCGCCAGCAGCCAAGATATGGGGCAGAACGAGCAGTACTTC.

This chain links TRBV18 with TRBJ1-6; D perhaps matches TRBD1 (6 bases). Germline V gene data show CDR1 as KGHSH and CDR2 as LQKENI. The length of the CDR3 is 15 residues. The germline V and J ends were trimmed by 2 bases and 10 bases, with 15 bases remaining between them. CDR3 in amino acids: CASSPVQGRGSPLHF. CDR3 nucleotide sequence: TGTGCCAGCTCACCAGTACAGGGAAGAGGGTCACCCCTCCACTTT.

V is TRBV9 and J is TRBJ2-7; 9 bases are shared with TRBD2. Germline CDR1 SGDLS, CDR2 YYNGEE. The CDR3 covers 14 residues. The ends lost 3 bases at V and 7 bases at J; junction bases unmatched: 8. The CDR3 here is CASSGLAGREEQYF. CDR3 sequence (DNA): TGTGCCAGCAGCGGGCTAGCGGGGCGCGAGGAGCAGTACTTC.

There are a few counts of this clonotype. The genes are TRBV28 and TRBJ2-7; TRBD1 might be the D (6 bases). This CDR3 is built from 15 residues. The V gene lost 4 bases and the J gene lost 8 bases, with 21 bases spanning the gap. Looked up from germline, CDR1 is MDHEN and CDR2 is SYDVKM. CDR3 nucleotides: TGTGCCAGCAGTTCTCCTACAGGGTTTGGTAATCAGCAGTACTTC. Amino acid sequence: CASSSPTGFGNQQYF.

This chain uses TRBV29-1 with TRBJ1-2; D remains unclear. This CDR3 contains 13 residues. CDR1 is SQVTM and CDR2 is ANQGSEA in the germline V gene. Between the trimmed V and J ends, which lost 4 bases and 6 bases, there was a span of 15 bases. CDR3 sequence (DNA): TGCAGCGTTGGCACAACGGGGATCAATGGCTACACCTTC. Amino acid sequence: CSVGTTGINGYTF. The variable domain in full, completed from reference TRBV29-1 and TRBJ1-2, reads SAVISQKPSRDICQRGTSLTIQCQVDSQVTMMFWYRQQPGQSLTLIATANQGSEATYESGFVIDKFPISRPNLTFSTLTVSNMSPEDSSIYLCSVGTTGINGYTFGSGTRLTVV.